The 26 T cell receptor beta chains below come from one sample, sequenced in a study of blood T cell repertoires in COVID-19. Method: immunoSEQ multiplex PCR; TCRdb's copy keeps in-frame clones and lacks some. Of roughly 340,000 clones in the sample, 70% to 90% were seen once. The source material was peripheral blood. These receptors all come from a woman in her 30s with COVID-19, enrolled during active disease.

The chain employs TRBV5-1 and TRBJ2-2; no definite D call. Trimming took off 0 bases at V and 2 bases at J, with 11 bases between the two ends. The CDR3 runs 16 residues. Looked up from germline, CDR1 is SGHRS and CDR2 is YFSETQ. CDR3 nucleotides: TGCGCCAGCAGCTTGGACCAAACGACTAACACCGGGGAGCTGTTTTTT. It translates to CASSLDQTTNTGELFF.

The V gene is TRBV27, the J gene TRBJ1-4, with 8 bases lining up with TRBD1. CDR3 length equals 15 residues. The germline V gene encodes CDR1 MNHEY and CDR2 SMNVEV (reference sequence). Unmatched junction bases numbered 6, after V lost 2 bases and J lost 7 bases. As DNA, the CDR3 is TGTGCCAGCAGTTTAAGGACAGGGACTGGTGAAAAACTGTTTTTT. Residues: CASSLRTGTGEKLFF.

The CDR3 here is CASSQIGGPNTEAFF. Here the CDR3 DNA reads TGTGCCAGCAGCCAAATCGGGGGTCCGAACACTGAAGCTTTCTTT. The gene calls are TRBV16 and TRBJ1-1; TRBD1 is a possible D gene (5 bases). CDR3 length: 15 residues. Looked up from germline, CDR1 is KGHSY and CDR2 is FQNENV. The V gene lost 2 bases and the J gene lost 1 base, with 11 bases spanning the gap. The full variable domain, with the rest looked up from reference TRBV16 and TRBJ1-1, is GEEVAQTPKHLVRGEGQKAKLYCAPIKGHSYVFWYQQVLKNEFKFLISFQNENVFDETGMPKERFSAKCLPNSPCSLEIQATKLEDSAVYFCASSQIGGPNTEAFFGQGTRLTVV.

The chain carries TRBV6-5 and TRBJ1-1, with a tentative D call TRBD1 (6 bases). Trimming cost V 6 bases and J 1 base, with 15 bases left between them. The CDR3 is made up of 15 amino acids. CDR1 and CDR2 from the germline V gene are MNHEY and SVGAGI. The CDR3 DNA reads as TGTGCCAGCAGACAAATGGGGGCAGGGAACACTGAAGCTTTCTTT. The encoded protein is CASRQMGAGNTEAFF.

This clone was picked up one time. V gene TRBV11-3 combines with J gene TRBJ1-4, with D hard to call. In germline, CDR1 is SGHNT, CDR2 YENEEA. The germline V and J ends were trimmed by 5 bases and 3 bases, with 13 bases remaining between them. The CDR3 spans 15 residues. Here the CDR3 DNA reads TGTGCCAGCAGCCACGCGGGGAAAGCTAATGAAAAACTGTTTTTT. Protein: CASSHAGKANEKLFF.

The rearrangement joins TRBV11-2 to TRBJ2-7; weak D call: TRBD2 (6 bases). The CDR3 length is 15 residues. Looked up from germline, CDR1 is SGHAT and CDR2 is FQNNGV. V shed 0 bases and J shed 0 bases, with 9 bases lying between them. The CDR3 DNA is TGTGCCAGCAGCTTAGAAGGCGGGGCCTCCTACGAGCAGTACGTC. Protein: CASSLEGGASYEQYV.

This chain joins TRBV27 and TRBJ1-2; no clear D. Germline values: CDR1 MNHEY, CDR2 SMNVEV (reference sequence). This CDR3 contains 14 residues. V was cut by 5 bases and J by 5 bases, with 15 bases left in between. The CDR3 is CASSPRGWGYGYTF. DNA of the CDR3: TGTGCCAGCAGTCCCCGGGGTTGGGGATATGGCTACACCTTC.

V is TRBV9 and J is TRBJ2-3; TRBD2 agrees at 12 bases. This CDR3 spans 15 amino acids. Trimming took 2 bases from V and 5 from J; bases not matched to a gene: 3. Germline V lookup: CDR1 SGDLS, CDR2 YYNGEE. The CDR3 nucleotides read TGTGCCAGCAGCGTCGCACTAGCGGGGGGAGATACGCAGTATTTT. Its protein product is CASSVALAGGDTQYF.

This chain connects TRBV5-6 to TRBJ1-2; D not resolved. CDR1 is SGHDT, CDR2 YYEEEE, per germline. Trimming took 4 bases from V and 5 from J, leaving 15 bases between them. This CDR3 region has 14 residues. CDR3 in amino acids: CASSVWAPQYGYTF. CDR3 bases: TGTGCCAGCAGCGTCTGGGCCCCCCAGTATGGCTACACCTTC. The variable domain in full, completed from reference TRBV5-6 and TRBJ1-2, reads DAGVTQSPTHLIKTRGQQVTLRCSPKSGHDTVSWYQQALGQGPQFIFQYYEEEERQRGNFPDRFSGHQFPNYSSELNVNALLLGDSALYLCASSVWAPQYGYTFGSGTRLTVV.

The rearrangement joins TRBV27 to TRBJ2-1; D uncertain. V was shortened by 8 bases and J by 8 bases, with 16 bases between the two germline ends. The CDR3 length is 13 residues. Germline CDR1 reads MNHEY; CDR2 reads SMNVEV (reference sequence). The CDR3 coding sequence is TGTGCCAGCCGTTCCCTCCCCCGCGATGAGCAGTTCTTC. Its translation: CASRSLPRDEQFF.

This chain uses TRBV5-6 with TRBJ2-2, with 12 bases identical to TRBD2. CDR3 length: 15 residues. J gave up 5 bases and V 4 bases, and 3 bases lay outside the gene matches. CDR1 SGHDT and CDR2 YYEEEE come from the germline V gene. The CDR3: CASSRTSGTTGELFF. The CDR3 DNA reads TGTGCCAGCAGCCGGACTAGCGGGACGACCGGGGAGCTGTTTTTT.

A remark on this clone: At one end the junction does not follow the germline gene, possibly because of a read error. This sequence joins TRBV7-7 and TRBJ2-2; 12 nucleotides match TRBD1. The germline V gene has CDR1 SSHAT and CDR2 FNYEAQ (reference sequence). The CDR3 consists of 15 residues. This CDR3 is CASSSGTGGFGELFF. In nucleotides, the CDR3 is TGTGCTAGCAGCTCCGGGACAGGGGGCTTCGGGGAGCTGTTTTTT. Combining the CDR3 with reference TRBV7-7 and TRBJ2-2 gives the whole variable domain GAGVSQSPRYKVTKRGQDVTLRCDPISSHATLYWYQQALGQGPEFLTYFNYEAQPDKSGLPSDRFSAERPEGSISTLTIQRTEQRDSAMYRCASSSGTGGFGELFFGEGSRLTVL.

The CDR3 reads CASSFLKGSYEQYF. CDR3 in DNA: TGTGCCAGCAGCTTTCTTAAGGGGTCCTACGAGCAGTACTTC. The chain is built from TRBV5-6 and TRBJ2-7; D is perhaps TRBD1 (5 bases). V lost 2 bases and J 1 base, leaving 10 bases between the germline ends. Germline-derived CDR1 and CDR2 are SGHDT and YYEEEE. This CDR3 has 14 residues.

This clone was detected once. The chain recombines TRBV18 with TRBJ1-2, with TRBD1 matching over 9 bases. Looked up from germline, CDR1 is KGHSH and CDR2 is LQKENI. V lost 1 base to trimming and J lost 8 bases; unmatched junction nucleotides: 8. The CDR3 runs 15 residues. The CDR3 nucleotides read TGTGCCAGCTCACCACAAAGGGACAGGGAGCGGGGCTACACCTTC. Protein sequence: CASSPQRDRERGYTF.

This sequence joins TRBV7-9 and TRBJ1-1; D gene uncertain. CDR1 is SEHNR and CDR2 is FQNEAQ in the germline V gene (reference sequence). The CDR3 runs to 17 residues. Trimming took off 1 base at V and 1 base at J, with 16 bases between the two ends. The DNA of the CDR3 is TGTGCCAGCAGCTTAGTAGGTCGTCGAGGTTGGAACACTGAAGCTTTCTTT. It translates to CASSLVGRRGWNTEAFF.

This clone has a single count. The chain couples TRBV5-1 to TRBJ2-3; 8 positions match TRBD2. V gave up 3 bases and J gave up 4 bases; unmatched junction bases: 7. This CDR3 has 15 amino acids. The germline gives CDR1 SGHRS, CDR2 YFSETQ. CDR3 nucleotides: TGCGCCAGCAGCTCCGGGACTAGGTTCCCAGATACGCAGTATTTT. Its translation is CASSSGTRFPDTQYF.

The chain couples TRBV20-1 to TRBJ1-1; no clear D gene. CDR1 is DFQATT, CDR2 SNEGSKA, per germline (reference sequence). The CDR3 runs to 11 residues. The ends were cut back, 3 bases at V and 6 bases at J, with 8 bases in the middle. CDR3 sequence: CSARLASEAFF. The CDR3 nucleotides read TGCAGTGCTAGGTTGGCCTCTGAAGCTTTCTTT.

This clone was observed a handful of times. The chain recombines TRBV6-1 with TRBJ2-1, with D hard to call. Trimming cost V 0 bases and J 3 bases, with 9 bases left between them. This CDR3 contains 15 residues. CDR1 and CDR2 (germline): MNHNS, SASEGT. The CDR3: CASSEARVGYNEQFF. The CDR3, as DNA: TGTGCCAGCAGTGAAGCACGGGTAGGCTACAATGAGCAGTTCTTC.

The rearrangement uses TRBV3-1 (or the pseudogene TRBV3-2) and TRBJ1-3; 10 positions match TRBD1. CDR1 is LGHDT and CDR2 is YNNKEL in the germline V gene (reference sequence). The V gene end was trimmed by 6 bases and the J gene end by 2 bases; junction bases not matched to a gene: 7. The CDR3 consists of 16 residues. The CDR3, as DNA: TGTGCCAGCAGGGCCCGGGACAGGGGTGCTGGAAACACCATATATTTT. Its protein product is CASRARDRGAGNTIYF.

The V and J genes are TRBV2 and TRBJ2-5; 10 bases match TRBD2. The J segment lost 4 bases and the V segment lost 0 bases, leaving 8 bases of the junction unmatched. Germline V gene lookup returns CDR1 SNHLY and CDR2 FYNNEI. This CDR3 is 17 amino acids long. CDR3 nucleotide sequence: TGTGCCAGCAGTGAAGCTCGAGCGGGGGGGGTCTTAGAGACCCAGTACTTC. Protein: CASSEARAGGVLETQYF.

V gene TRBV18 combines with J gene TRBJ1-1; D is undetermined. V dropped 1 base and J dropped 1 base, with 10 bases sitting between them. The CDR3 spans 15 residues. Germline V gives CDR1 KGHSH, CDR2 LQKENI. The CDR3 DNA reads as TGTGCCAGCTCACCACTAGAGGTGGCGAACACTGAAGCTTTCTTT. This sequence encodes CASSPLEVANTEAFF.

The chain links TRBV18 to TRBJ2-5, with 7 bases fitting TRBD1. The CDR3 loop spans 15 amino acids. Germline CDR1 KGHSH, CDR2 LQKENI. V trimming: 6 bases; J trimming: 1 base; junction bases outside the gene matches: 8. This CDR3 reads CASSSGGPGQETQYF. The CDR3 DNA follows: TGTGCCAGCTCCTCAGGGGGTCCAGGCCAAGAGACCCAGTACTTC.

Worth noting for this clone: At one end, the junction sequence differs from germline, possibly due to a read error. This sequence joins TRBV7-7 and TRBJ2-2; TRBD2 agrees at 9 bases. Germline lookup yields CDR1 SSHAT and CDR2 FNYEAQ (reference sequence). The CDR3 consists of 17 residues. The DNA of the CDR3 is TGTGCTAGCAGCTTATTTTCGCTAGCGGGAAACACCGGGGAGCTGTTTTTT. Translated, it gives CASSLFSLAGNTGELFF.

The chain combines TRBV4-1 with TRBJ2-1, with 7 bases matching TRBD1. V gave up 1 base and J gave up 4 bases; unmatched junction bases: 13. Germline CDR1 and CDR2: MGHRA and YSYEKL. The CDR3 is made up of 18 amino acids. CDR3 nucleotide sequence: TGCGCCAGCAGCCAAGGGGCCCCTGCCCCGGGACAGTACAATGAGCAGTTCTTC. Its protein product is CASSQGAPAPGQYNEQFF.

The chain is built from TRBV28 and TRBJ2-3; TRBD2 aligns across 7 bases. The J segment lost 6 bases and the V segment lost 5 bases, leaving 8 bases of the junction unmatched. This CDR3 has 14 amino acids. Germline CDR1 is MDHEN and CDR2 is SYDVKM. The CDR3 DNA follows: TGTGCCAGCAGTCCGGGGGGAGTACGTGATACGCAGTATTTT. Protein product: CASSPGGVRDTQYF.

V is TRBV7-8 and J is TRBJ1-1; 11 bases map to TRBD1. This CDR3 is built from 16 residues. Germline trimming cut 6 bases from V and 0 bases from J; bases unmatched to any gene: 6. The germline V gene has CDR1 SGHVS and CDR2 FQNEAQ. CDR3 sequence: CASRTPGQGVNTEAFF. The CDR3 DNA is TGTGCCAGCAGAACACCGGGACAGGGGGTGAACACTGAAGCTTTCTTT.